This T cell receptor (beta chain) was captured by sequencing in a study of T cell repertoires in cytomegalovirus infection. Study background: Both CMV infection and a matching HLA type were indicated by public TCR beta signatures.

On this clonotype itself: What it binds is unknown.

TCRdb reprocessed the reads with MiXCR, giving one entry per CDR3 protein. The data contain under 200,000 distinct CDR3 sequences, roughly 21% of them seen just once; the ten biggest clones take up 25%. This clonotype was obtained from a human donor in good health (CMV status not recorded). Some clones in this sample may be carry-over from other donors' samples. Sequenced here: CD8+ T cells from cultured PBMCs, sampled from culture after CMV antigen stimulation.

The CDR3 loop reads CASSTRLATEQFF. The CDR3 coding sequence is TGTGCCAGCAGCACACGACTAGCGACTGAGCAGTTCTTC. The V call is TRBV7-2, the J call TRBJ2-1; 8 positions match TRBD2. V lost 5 bases to trimming and J lost 9 bases; unmatched junction nucleotides: 6. Germline V gene data show CDR1 as SGHTA and CDR2 as FQGNSA. The CDR3 runs to 13 residues. Drawing the rest from reference TRBV7-2 and TRBJ2-1, the complete variable domain is GAGVSQSPSNKVTEKGKDVELRCDPISGHTALYWYRQSLGQGLEFLIYFQGNSAPDKSGLPSDRFSAERTGGSVSTLTIQRTQQEDSAVYLCASSTRLATEQFFGPGTRLTVL.